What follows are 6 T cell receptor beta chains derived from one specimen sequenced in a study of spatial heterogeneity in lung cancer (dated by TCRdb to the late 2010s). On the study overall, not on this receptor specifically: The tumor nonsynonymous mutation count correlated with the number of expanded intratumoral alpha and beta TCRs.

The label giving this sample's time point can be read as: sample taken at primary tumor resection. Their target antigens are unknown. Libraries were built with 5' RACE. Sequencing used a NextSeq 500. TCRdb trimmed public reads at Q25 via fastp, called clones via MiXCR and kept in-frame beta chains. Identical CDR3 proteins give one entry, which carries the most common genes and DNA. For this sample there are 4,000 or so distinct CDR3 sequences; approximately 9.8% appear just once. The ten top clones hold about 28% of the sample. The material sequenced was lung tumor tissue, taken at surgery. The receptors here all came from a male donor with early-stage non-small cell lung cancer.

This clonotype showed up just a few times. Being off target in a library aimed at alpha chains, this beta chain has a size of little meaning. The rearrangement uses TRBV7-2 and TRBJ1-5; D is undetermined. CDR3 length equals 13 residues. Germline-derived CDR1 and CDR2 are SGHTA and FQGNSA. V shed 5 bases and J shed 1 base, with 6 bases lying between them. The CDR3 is CASSPGSNQPQHF. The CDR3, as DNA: TGTGCCAGCAGCCCTGGCAGCAATCAGCCCCAGCATTTT.

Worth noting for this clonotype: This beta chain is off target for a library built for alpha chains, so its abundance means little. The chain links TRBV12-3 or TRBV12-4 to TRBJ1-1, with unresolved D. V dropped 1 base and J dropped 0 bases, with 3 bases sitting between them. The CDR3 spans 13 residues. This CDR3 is CASSLVMNTEAFF. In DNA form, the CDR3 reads TGTGCCAGCAGTTTAGTAATGAACACTGAAGCTTTCTTT.

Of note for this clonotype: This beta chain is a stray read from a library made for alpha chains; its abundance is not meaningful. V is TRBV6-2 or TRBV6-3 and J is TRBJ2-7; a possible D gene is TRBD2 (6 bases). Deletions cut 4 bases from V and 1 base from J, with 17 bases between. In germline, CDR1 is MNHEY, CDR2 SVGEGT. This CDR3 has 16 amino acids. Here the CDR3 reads CASSSLPGRGSYEQYF. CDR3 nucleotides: TGTGCCAGCAGTTCCCTGCCCGGGCGGGGTTCCTACGAGCAGTACTTC.

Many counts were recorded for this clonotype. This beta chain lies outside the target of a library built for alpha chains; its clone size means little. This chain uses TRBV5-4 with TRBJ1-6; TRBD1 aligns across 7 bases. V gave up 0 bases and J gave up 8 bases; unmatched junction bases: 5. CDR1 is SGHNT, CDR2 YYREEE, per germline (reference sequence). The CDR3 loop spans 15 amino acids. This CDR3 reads CASSLAGGMDSPLHF. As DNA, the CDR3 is TGTGCCAGCAGCTTGGCAGGGGGAATGGATTCACCCCTCCACTTT.

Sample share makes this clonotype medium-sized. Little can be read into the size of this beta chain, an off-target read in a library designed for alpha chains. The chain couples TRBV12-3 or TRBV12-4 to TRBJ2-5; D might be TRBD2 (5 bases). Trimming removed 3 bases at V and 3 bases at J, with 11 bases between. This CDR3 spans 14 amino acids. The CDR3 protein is CASSFVGVEETQYF. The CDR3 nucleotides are TGTGCCAGCAGTTTTGTCGGGGTAGAAGAGACCCAGTACTTC.

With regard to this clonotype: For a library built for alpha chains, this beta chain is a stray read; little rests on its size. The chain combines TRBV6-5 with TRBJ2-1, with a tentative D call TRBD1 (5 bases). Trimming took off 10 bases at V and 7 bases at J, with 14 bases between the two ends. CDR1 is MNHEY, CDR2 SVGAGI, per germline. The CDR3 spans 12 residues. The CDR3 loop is CATLRTGNEQFF. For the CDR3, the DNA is TGTGCCACCTTGCGCACAGGAAATGAGCAGTTCTTC.